Following are 9 T cell receptor beta chains from one sample sequenced in a study of blood T cell repertoires in COVID-19. Sequencing used immunoSEQ multiplex PCR; TCRdb keeps in-frame clones, though not all of them. The sample lists roughly 360,000 clones; around four fifths were seen once. The source material was PBMCs or T cells enriched from blood (not recorded which). These receptors were obtained from a woman between 50 and 59 years old who had recovered from COVID-19.

The V gene is TRBV7-3, the J gene TRBJ1-1; D not resolved. Germline CDR1 and CDR2: SGHTA and FQGTGA. This CDR3 region has 17 residues. Trimming cost V 5 bases and J 0 bases, with 19 bases left between them. The CDR3: CASSPDRSAYLNTEAFF. The CDR3 DNA follows: TGTGCCAGCAGCCCCGATAGGAGCGCCTACTTGAACACTGAAGCTTTCTTT.

This clone was detected once. V is TRBV12-3 or TRBV12-4 and J is TRBJ1-5, with 7 positions matching TRBD1. V was pared by 2 bases and J by 7 bases, with 2 bases of the junction left unmatched. The CDR3 covers 13 residues. The CDR3 nucleotides are TGTGCCAGCAGTTTAAGACAGGGACAGCCCCAGCATTTT. Translating gives CASSLRQGQPQHF.

The chain joins TRBV7-3 to TRBJ2-1; 9 positions agree with TRBD2. After removal of 5 bases from V and 5 bases from J, the junction contained 16 bases not matched to a gene. Looked up from germline, CDR1 is SGHTA and CDR2 is FQGTGA. The CDR3 has 18 amino acids. CDR3 protein: CASSTKRGLAHENNEQFF. The CDR3, as DNA: TGTGCCAGCAGCACCAAACGGGGACTAGCCCACGAGAACAATGAGCAGTTCTTC.

The V call is TRBV7-9, the J call TRBJ2-5; TRBD1 matches 11 bases. The CDR3 has 17 residues. The V gene's germline CDR1 is SEHNR and CDR2 FQNEAQ (reference sequence). J was trimmed by 5 bases and V by 5 bases; bases with no gene match: 13. DNA of the CDR3: TGTGCCAGCAGCCCGGGCACCGGGACAGGGGGTGGGGAGACCCAGTACTTC. Residues: CASSPGTGTGGGETQYF.

The chain combines TRBV11-3 with TRBJ1-3; D gene ambiguous. V dropped 3 bases and J dropped 0 bases, with 15 bases sitting between them. Per germline, CDR1 SGHNT and CDR2 YENEEA. The CDR3 spans 17 residues. This CDR3 is CASSFPGLQDSGNTIYF. In nucleotides, the CDR3 is TGTGCCAGCAGCTTCCCCGGACTGCAGGACTCTGGAAACACCATATATTTT.

This chain links TRBV6-5 with TRBJ1-2, with D tentatively TRBD1 (5 bases). V lost 6 bases to trimming and J lost 4 bases, with 15 bases between them. CDR3 length: 14 amino acids. Germline V gene sequence: CDR1 MNHEY, CDR2 SVGAGI. CDR3 in DNA: TGTGCCAGCAGGCCCCTCGAAAGGGGCTATGGCTACACCTTC. Amino acid sequence: CASRPLERGYGYTF.

This clone was recorded a few times. DNA of the CDR3: TGTGCCAGTAGTATACAGGCTGATCAGCCCCAGCATTTT. It translates to CASSIQADQPQHF. The chain links TRBV19 to TRBJ1-5; D unresolved. V lost 2 bases and J 5 bases, leaving 7 bases between the germline ends. Looked up from germline, CDR1 is LNHDA and CDR2 is SQIVND (reference sequence). The CDR3 is 13 residues long.

This clone was seen a single time. The chain joins TRBV19 to TRBJ2-3, with 10 bases that match TRBD2. Unmatched junction bases numbered 10, after V lost 7 bases and J lost 6 bases. Germline V lookup: CDR1 LNHDA, CDR2 SQIVND (reference sequence). The length of the CDR3 is 15 residues. The CDR3 region is CASMASGSNRDTQYF. The CDR3, as DNA: TGTGCCAGTATGGCTAGCGGGAGCAACAGGGATACGCAGTATTTT.

The chain joins TRBV2 to TRBJ2-5, with 9 bases fitting TRBD2. The V segment lost 4 bases and the J segment 1 base; nucleotides outside the gene matches: 7. CDR1 is SNHLY and CDR2 is FYNNEI in the germline V gene. The CDR3 totals 16 residues. For the CDR3, the DNA is TGTGCCAGCAGTGGTAGAGCGGGAGGTGGCCAAGAGACCCAGTACTTC. Its translation is CASSGRAGGGQETQYF.